This is a list of T cell receptor beta chains from one sample in a study of cytomegalovirus exposure and HLA in healthy donors. Measured with immunoSEQ multiplex PCR; TCRdb has only the in-frame clones, and not every one. The table includes 150,000 or so clones, roughly 79% detected once. The sequenced material came from PBMCs. These receptors originate from a woman in her late teens or twenties in good health and CMV-seropositive. Both conserved end residues are part of each CDR3. A D gene is named only where the DNA matches it firmly. Clone size is not always given. Where it is, it says once, few, many or a class for expanded clones.

V gene	J gene	clone size	D gene	CDR3 protein	CDR3 DNA
TRBV5-4	TRBJ1-1	NA	TRBD1	CASSLDRGNTEAFF	TGTGCCAGCAGCTTGGACAGGGGCAACACTGAAGCTTTCTTT
TRBV18	TRBJ1-3	NA	TRBD1	CASSPGTGIAGNTIYF	TGTGCCAGCTCACCCGGGACAGGGATAGCCGGAAACACCATATATTTT
TRBV19	TRBJ2-7	NA	NA	CASTSGVGVPYEQYF	TGTGCCAGTACCTCAGGGGTAGGAGTACCCTACGAGCAGTACTTC
TRBV27	TRBJ1-4	NA	NA	CASSPLNEKLFF	TGTGCCAGCAGTCCTCTAAATGAAAAACTGTTTTTT
TRBV30	TRBJ1-4	NA	TRBD1	CAGKEGGQENEKLFF	TGTGCCGGGAAGGAGGGGGGACAGGAAAATGAAAAACTGTTTTTT
TRBV19	TRBJ1-6	NA	TRBD1	CASSITGGGPLHF	TGTGCCAGTAGTATAACAGGGGGAGGACCCCTCCACTTT
TRBV7-3	TRBJ2-3	NA	NA	CASSLTGQTDTQYF	TGTGCCAGCAGCTTAACCGGACAAACAGATACGCAGTATTTT
TRBV7-6	TRBJ2-7	NA	NA	CASSLIGQAYEQYF	TGTGCCAGCAGCTTAATCGGTCAGGCCTACGAGCAGTACTTC
TRBV11-2	TRBJ2-2	NA	NA	CASSLVSRNTGELFF	TGTGCCAGCAGCTTAGTTAGCCGAAACACCGGGGAGCTGTTTTTT
TRBV7-9	TRBJ1-5	once	NA	CASSLLSDQPQHF	TGTGCCAGCAGCTTACTCTCGGATCAGCCCCAGCATTTT
TRBV7-9	TRBJ1-1	NA	NA	CASSLERTEAFF	TGTGCCAGCAGCTTAGAGAGAACTGAAGCTTTCTTT
TRBV5-6	TRBJ1-5	once	TRBD1	CASSLGTGGWQPQHF	TGTGCCAGCAGCTTGGGGACAGGGGGCTGGCAGCCCCAGCATTTT
TRBV27	TRBJ2-3	once	TRBD2	CASKSSRLAGIRTSTDTQYF	TGTGCCAGCAAGTCAAGTCGGCTAGCGGGGATTCGAACTAGCACAGATACGCAGTATTTT
TRBV12-2	TRBJ1-2	once	NA	CASRLGQAVGYTF	TGTGCAAGTCGCTTAGGACAGGCGGTGGGCTACACCTTC
TRBV2	TRBJ1-6	NA	NA	CASSGAEGVLLLHF	TGTGCCAGCAGTGGAGCAGAGGGTGTCCTTCTCCTCCACTTT
TRBV18	TRBJ1-2	NA	TRBD1	CASSSSTGGYGYTF	TGTGCCAGCTCATCATCCACAGGGGGCTATGGCTACACCTTC
TRBV5-1	TRBJ2-3	NA	TRBD2	CASSTSGGPVDTQYF	TGCGCCAGCAGCACTAGCGGGGGGCCTGTGGATACGCAGTATTTT
TRBV2	TRBJ1-1	NA	NA	CASRGEQVSEAFF	TGTGCCAGCAGAGGGGAACAGGTGTCTGAAGCTTTCTTT
TRBV19	TRBJ2-5	NA	TRBD2	CASSLRSGEGQTQYF	TGTGCCAGTAGCTTAAGGAGCGGGGAAGGGCAGACCCAGTACTTC
TRBV5-8	TRBJ2-3	NA	NA	CASSSFLEGGPDTQYF	TGTGCCAGCAGCTCCTTTTTGGAGGGGGGGCCTGATACGCAGTATTTT
TRBV6-4	TRBJ2-4	NA	TRBD1	CASSEGTESLLQYF	TGTGCCAGCAGTGAAGGGACAGAGAGCCTCCTCCAGTACTTC
TRBV2	TRBJ1-6	once	NA	CASSLDRPNSPLHF	TGTGCCAGCAGCCTCGACAGGCCGAATTCACCCCTCCACTTT
TRBV27	TRBJ2-7	NA	NA	CASSKWGTRSEQYF	TGTGCCAGCAGTAAATGGGGCACACGCTCCGAGCAGTACTTC
TRBV10-3	TRBJ2-3	NA	TRBD2	CAIASGGGSTDTQYF	TGTGCCATCGCCTCAGGCGGGGGTAGCACAGATACGCAGTATTTT
TRBV7-6	TRBJ2-5	NA	TRBD1	CASSFRTGQETQYF	TGTGCCAGCAGCTTCAGGACAGGGCAAGAGACCCAGTACTTC
TRBV5-1	TRBJ2-7	NA	NA	CASSFRQNYEQYF	TGCGCCAGCAGCTTTCGACAAAACTACGAGCAGTACTTC
TRBV5-1	TRBJ2-3	NA	TRBD1	CASSLRTGTGGTDTQYF	TGCGCCAGCAGCCTAAGAACTGGGACAGGGGGGACAGATACGCAGTATTTT